A single sample is the source of the 2 T cell receptor beta chains below, sequenced in a study of human T cells and chemical hapten exposure. TCRdb reanalysed the RACE reads using MiXCR and keeps one entry per CDR3 protein. This sample yields fewer than 130,000 distinct CDR3 sequences, of which approximately 10% are seen a single time; roughly 3.2% belongs to the top ten. Time point described: patch test 1, 2 weeks after DPC sensitization. Treatment indicated: therapeutic diphenylcyclopropenone sensitization with weekly scalp DPC. The sequenced sample was whole blood, obtained in connection with sensitization to the hapten diphenylcyclopropenone (DPC). The receptor set was obtained from a woman in her forties with alopecia areata. Some clones in this sample may be carry-over from other donors' samples.

This clonotype was counted ten times or more. This chain uses TRBV10-3 with TRBJ2-7; D gene unclear. The germline CDR1 and CDR2 sequences are ENHRY and SYGVKD. The CDR3 runs to 12 residues. The V gene lost 1 base and the J gene lost 1 base, with 2 bases spanning the gap. The CDR3 loop reads CAISELSYEQYF. CDR3 nucleotide sequence: TGTGCCATCAGTGAGTTATCCTACGAGCAGTACTTC.

This clonotype was detected only a few times. The chain recombines TRBV9 with TRBJ2-1; D is unresolved. V dropped 0 bases and J dropped 4 bases, with 2 bases sitting between them. The CDR3 spans 12 residues. The germline gives CDR1 SGDLS, CDR2 YYNGEE. Written as DNA, the CDR3 is TGTGCCAGCAGCGTAGGGTACAATGAGCAGTTCTTC. Translation: CASSVGYNEQFF.